A selection of T cell receptor beta chains follows, all from one sample in a study of radiotherapy plus CTLA-4 blockade in lung cancer. Produced via immunoSEQ multiplex PCR; TCRdb's table is partial and in-frame only. Among around 95,000 clones listed, about 83% were seen once. The source material was peripheral blood, sampled from a patient treated with radiotherapy plus ipilimumab. These receptors came from a human donor with non-small cell lung cancer who had stable disease on radiotherapy plus ipilimumab. Each CDR3 is given with its conserved first and last residue. Size tells how often a clone was seen (once, few, many) or the class of an expanded clone, and some rows leave it out.

V gene: TRBV10-2; clone size: .; J gene: TRBJ2-7; CDR3 protein: CASSEKRETGMYYEQYF
V gene: TRBV11-1; clone size: .; J gene: TRBJ1-1; CDR3 protein: CASSLGMNTEAFF
V gene: TRBV4-1; clone size: .; J gene: TRBJ1-6; CDR3 protein: CASSQDSGRSSPLHF
V gene: TRBV5-6; clone size: few; J gene: TRBJ2-2; CDR3 protein: CASSLRGGVRSTGELFF
V gene: TRBV7-2; clone size: .; J gene: TRBJ2-2; CDR3 protein: CASSSQGALGELFF
V gene: TRBV19; clone size: .; J gene: TRBJ1-5; CDR3 protein: CASSRRTGGWGNQPQHF
V gene: TRBV5-1; clone size: .; J gene: TRBJ2-2; CDR3 protein: CASSIWTSGSVAGELFF
V gene: TRBV5-1; clone size: .; J gene: TRBJ2-7; CDR3 protein: CASSPGGDSSYEQYF
V gene: TRBV2; clone size: .; J gene: TRBJ2-5; CDR3 protein: CASSEGFRTQETQYF
V gene: TRBV6-5; clone size: .; J gene: TRBJ2-5; CDR3 protein: CASRGTGGQETQYF
V gene: TRBV6-4; clone size: .; J gene: TRBJ2-5; CDR3 protein: CASIGDETQYF
V gene: TRBV11-1; clone size: .; J gene: TRBJ1-1; CDR3 protein: CASSLEEADRWGTEAFF
V gene: TRBV6-4; clone size: .; J gene: TRBJ2-3; CDR3 protein: CASSVGGGSTDTQYF
V gene: TRBV7-2; clone size: .; J gene: TRBJ2-5; CDR3 protein: CASSSRPSGGLAGPGTQYF
V gene: TRBV6-6; clone size: .; J gene: TRBJ2-2; CDR3 protein: CASRFAQETGELFF
V gene: TRBV9; clone size: .; J gene: TRBJ1-1; CDR3 protein: CASTRSWNTEAFF
V gene: TRBV7-3; clone size: .; J gene: TRBJ2-7; CDR3 protein: CASSSSGGYEQYF
V gene: TRBV6-5; clone size: once; J gene: TRBJ1-1; CDR3 protein: CASSYSARGIEAFF
V gene: TRBV28; clone size: .; J gene: TRBJ1-4; CDR3 protein: CASSFGGGDEKLFF
V gene: TRBV28; clone size: .; J gene: TRBJ2-5; CDR3 protein: CASSFGRGRETQYF
V gene: TRBV15; clone size: .; J gene: TRBJ1-5; CDR3 protein: CATNSQISNQPQHF
V gene: TRBV20-1; clone size: .; J gene: TRBJ2-4; CDR3 protein: CSAGPTDIQYF